Each of the 23 T cell receptor beta chains below was sequenced from the same sample in a study of cytomegalovirus exposure and HLA in healthy donors. The PCR made use of 60 Vbeta and 13 Jbeta primers. TCRdb's copy holds only in-frame clones and misses some; the assay was immunoSEQ multiplex PCR. The table shows roughly 100,000 clones, with about 66% occurring only once. Specimen: PBMCs. All receptors derive from a woman aged 45-59 years in good health and CMV-seropositive.

This chain uses TRBV4-3 with TRBJ1-2; D perhaps matches TRBD1 (5 bases). Trimming cost V 0 bases and J 3 bases, with 8 bases left between them. Germline V gives CDR1 LGHNA, CDR2 YSLEER. The length of the CDR3 is 14 residues. The CDR3 DNA reads TGCGCCAGCAGCCAAGAAGGGGCGTACTATGGCTACACCTTC. Its protein is CASSQEGAYYGYTF.

This clone was seen a few times. V is TRBV7-9 and J is TRBJ2-1; TRBD1 matches 9 bases. The CDR3 has 15 residues. The trim removed 3 bases at V and 9 bases at J, leaving 9 bases unmatched. From germline, CDR1 is SEHNR and CDR2 FQNEAQ (reference sequence). CDR3 nucleotide sequence: TGTGCCAGCAGCTTTGTCGACAGGGGGTATACTGAGCAGTTCTTC. It encodes CASSFVDRGYTEQFF. The full variable domain, completed using reference TRBV7-9 and TRBJ2-1, is DTGVSQNPRHKITKRGQNVTFRCDPISEHNRLYWYRQTLGQGPEFLTYFQNEAQLEKSRLLSDRFSAERPKGSFSTLEIQRTEQGDSAMYLCASSFVDRGYTEQFFGPGTRLTVL.

This clone has a handful of counts. The CDR3 bases are TGTGCCTGGAATAGGCTAGCTGGGGACGGGGAGCTGTTTTTT. Its protein is CAWNRLAGDGELFF. The V gene is TRBV30, the J gene TRBJ2-2; maybe TRBD2 (5 bases). Per germline, CDR1 GTSNPN and CDR2 SVGIG (reference sequence). V dropped 4 bases and J dropped 7 bases, with 16 bases sitting between them. This CDR3 spans 14 amino acids. Together with reference TRBV30 and TRBJ2-2, the CDR3 gives the full variable domain: SQTIHQWPATLVQPVGSPLSLECTVEGTSNPNLYWYRQAAGRGLQLLFYSVGIGQISSEVPQNLSASRPQDRQFILSSKKLLLSDSGFYLCAWNRLAGDGELFFGEGSRLTVL.

This clone has only one observation. This chain uses TRBV10-3 with TRBJ1-2; 10 bases match TRBD1. Germline V gene lookup returns CDR1 ENHRY and CDR2 SYGVKD. The CDR3 has 13 residues. With 10 bases clipped from V and 7 bases from J, the junction kept 9 bases outside the gene matches. The CDR3 nucleotides read TGTGCCACCCTCCCAGGACAGGGGGGTGGCTACACCTTC. Its translation is CATLPGQGGGYTF.

This clone came up a few times. Other DNA sequences in the sample encode the same CDR3. This chain joins TRBV4-1 and TRBJ2-7; D perhaps matches TRBD1 (6 bases). Germline V gene lookup returns CDR1 MGHRA and CDR2 YSYEKL. This CDR3 spans 17 amino acids. V was clipped by 1 base and J by 4 bases, with 20 bases between them. The CDR3 loop is CASSQAGTSLLGYEQYF. CDR3 bases: TGCGCCAGCAGCCAAGCCGGGACATCCTTGTTGGGTTACGAGCAGTACTTC.

V is TRBV29-1 and J is TRBJ1-4; D is uncertain. CDR1 and CDR2 (germline): SQVTM, ANQGSEA. The CDR3 sequence is 12 residues long. V was clipped by 5 bases and J by 3 bases, with 7 bases between them. CDR3 DNA: TGCAGCGTTTGGGCACCTAATGAAAAACTGTTTTTT. This translates into CSVWAPNEKLFF. The variable domain in full, with the rest retrieved from reference TRBV29-1 and TRBJ1-4, is SAVISQKPSRDICQRGTSLTIQCQVDSQVTMMFWYRQQPGQSLTLIATANQGSEATYESGFVIDKFPISRPNLTFSTLTVSNMSPEDSSIYLCSVWAPNEKLFFGSGTQLSVL.

This chain uses TRBV7-2 with TRBJ1-2; no firm D call. Looked up from germline, CDR1 is SGHTA and CDR2 is FQGNSA. Trimming shortened V by 1 base and J by 8 bases, and 17 bases separated the two germline ends. The length of the CDR3 is 15 residues. CDR3 region: CASSLDRFKEDGYTF. CDR3 DNA sequence: TGTGCCAGCAGCTTAGATCGATTTAAGGAGGACGGCTACACCTTC.

The rearrangement joins TRBV4-2 to TRBJ1-1; TRBD1 aligns across 7 bases. Per germline, CDR1 LGHNA and CDR2 YNFKEQ. V trimming: 0 bases; J trimming: 6 bases; junction bases outside the gene matches: 10. CDR3 length equals 16 residues. CDR3 bases: TGTGCCAGCAGCCAAGATCGAGGGGGCAGGATCTCTGAAGCTTTCTTT. Translated, it gives CASSQDRGGRISEAFF.

The V and J genes are TRBV21-1 and TRBJ1-2. TRBV21-1 is a pseudogene segment. The CDR3 extends over 15 amino acids. The CDR3 region has the DNA TGTGCCAGCAGCGCTCGACAAGAGGGTAACTATGGCTACACCTTC. Translated, it gives CASSARQEGNYGYTF.

The chain employs TRBV4-1 and TRBJ1-5, with D possibly being TRBD1 (6 bases). V lost 0 bases, J lost 11 bases, and 17 bases lay in between. Germline values: CDR1 MGHRA, CDR2 YSYEKL. This CDR3 is built from 15 residues. In nucleotides, the CDR3 is TGCGCCAGCAGCCAAGAGCAGGGGTGGGCTAAGGCCCAGCATTTT. Residues: CASSQEQGWAKAQHF.

In its sample, this clone was seen once. The chain links TRBV5-1 to TRBJ1-2; tentative D call: TRBD1 (6 bases). This CDR3 is built from 17 residues. V lost 1 base, J lost 8 bases, and 24 bases lay in between. Germline V lookup: CDR1 SGHRS, CDR2 YFSETQ. As DNA, the CDR3 is TGCGCCAGCAGCTTGAGTCCAGGGGCCGCAACTTTGGGGGGCTACACCTTC. The encoded protein is CASSLSPGAATLGGYTF. Filled out from reference TRBV5-1 and TRBJ1-2, the complete variable domain reads KAGVTQTPRYLIKTRGQQVTLSCSPISGHRSVSWYQQTPGQGLQFLFEYFSETQRNKGNFPGRFSGRQFSNSRSEMNVSTLELGDSALYLCASSLSPGAATLGGYTFGSGTRLTVV.

This clone occurred a few times. The chain employs TRBV5-1 and TRBJ2-3, with D maybe TRBD2 (5 bases). This CDR3 has 14 amino acids. Germline V gene data show CDR1 as SGHRS and CDR2 as YFSETQ. The germline V and J ends were trimmed by 4 bases and 4 bases, with 13 bases remaining between them. The CDR3 DNA sequence: TGCGCCAGCAGCCCGACGGACTTCTCAGATACGCAGTATTTT. This sequence encodes CASSPTDFSDTQYF.

The CDR3 DNA sequence: TGTGCCAGCAGCCAAGATCCCGGTGGGACAGGGGGCATCTCACCCCTCCACTTT. Protein sequence: CASSQDPGGTGGISPLHF. V gene TRBV4-2 combines with J gene TRBJ1-6; 12 bases map to TRBD1. The CDR3 has 18 amino acids. V lost 0 bases, J lost 10 bases, and 10 bases stayed unmatched. Germline CDR1 and CDR2: LGHNA and YNFKEQ.

This clone was observed once. The gene calls are TRBV29-1 and TRBJ2-7; 7 bases line up with TRBD1. This CDR3 spans 11 amino acids. Per the germline V gene, CDR1 is SQVTM and CDR2 is ANQGSEA. J was trimmed by 6 bases and V by 4 bases; bases with no gene match: 3. CDR3 sequence: CSVAAGGEQYF. The DNA for the CDR3 is TGCAGCGTTGCTGCAGGGGGCGAGCAGTACTTC.

The V call is TRBV2, the J call TRBJ2-7; weak D call: TRBD1 (6 bases). V was pared by 7 bases and J by 2 bases, with 15 bases between. CDR1 is SNHLY and CDR2 is FYNNEI in the germline V gene. CDR3 size: 14 residues. CDR3 bases: TGTGCCAGCATCGAGACAGGCGATCCCTACGAGCAGTACTTC. This sequence encodes CASIETGDPYEQYF.

This clone came up once. V and J are TRBV7-9 and TRBJ1-6, with D possibly being TRBD1 (6 bases). CDR3 size: 14 residues. Germline V CDR1 and CDR2: SEHNR, FQNEAQ (reference sequence). The V end lost 5 bases, the J end lost 9 bases, and 14 bases lay between the germline ends. The CDR3 DNA reads TGTGCCAGCAGCAATACAGGGAATGTTTCACCCCTCCACTTT. Translation: CASSNTGNVSPLHF.

The CDR3 DNA reads as TGCAGCGGGGGAAGGGGCGAGGACACTGAAGCTTTCTTT. Amino acids: CSGGRGEDTEAFF. V usage is TRBV29-1 and J usage is TRBJ1-1; D perhaps matches TRBD1 (5 bases). Germline V gives CDR1 SQVTM, CDR2 ANQGSEA. Trimming took off 7 bases at V and 3 bases at J, with 15 bases between the two ends. CDR3 size: 13 residues.

This clone was seen a few times. CDR3 nucleotide sequence: TGTGCCAGCAGCTTTTTCCGGGGGGGCCCAATTGAGCAGTTCTTC. Translated, it gives CASSFFRGGPIEQFF. V usage is TRBV11-2 and J usage is TRBJ2-1, with TRBD2 matching over 8 bases. J lost 9 bases, V lost 3 bases, and 10 bases had no gene match. This CDR3 is 15 amino acids long. Germline V gene sequence: CDR1 SGHAT, CDR2 FQNNGV.

This clone was counted a few times. This chain connects TRBV5-1 to TRBJ2-1, with 7 bases matching TRBD2. Germline values: CDR1 SGHRS, CDR2 YFSETQ. The CDR3 consists of 13 residues. The V and J ends lost 4 bases and 15 bases, in that order; junction bases with no gene match: 13. The CDR3 spells CASSRTRDYSWFF. CDR3 coding DNA: TGCGCCAGCAGCAGGACCCGGGACTATTCTTGGTTCTTC.

The chain uses TRBV11-2 and TRBJ2-1, with D maybe TRBD2 (5 bases). Germline CDR1 and CDR2: SGHAT and FQNNGV. The V gene lost 5 bases and the J gene lost 7 bases, with 18 bases spanning the gap. CDR3 length: 15 amino acids. CDR3 sequence reads: CASSHIRGVHNEQFF. DNA of the CDR3: TGTGCCAGCAGCCACATCCGGGGTGTGCATAATGAGCAGTTCTTC.

This clone was counted a few times. The gene calls are TRBV29-1 and TRBJ2-7; 10 bases match TRBD1. With 0 bases clipped from V and 4 bases from J, the junction kept 3 bases outside the gene matches. Germline assignment: CDR1 SQVTM and CDR2 ANQGSEA. This CDR3 spans 14 amino acids. CDR3: CSVEEGQGVYEQYF. CDR3 nucleotide sequence: TGCAGCGTTGAAGAAGGACAGGGGGTATACGAGCAGTACTTC.

The chain uses TRBV5-1 and TRBJ1-5; D perhaps matches TRBD1 (6 bases). Germline V gives CDR1 SGHRS, CDR2 YFSETQ. CDR3 length equals 15 residues. With 4 bases removed from V and 4 bases from J, the gap between germline ends came to 15 bases. The CDR3 here is CASSVNGQKNQPQHF. The CDR3 DNA reads TGCGCCAGCAGCGTTAACGGACAGAAAAATCAGCCCCAGCATTTT.

This sequence joins TRBV11-3 and TRBJ2-1; TRBD2 matches 11 bases. Looked up from germline, CDR1 is SGHNT and CDR2 is YENEEA. V dropped 4 bases and J dropped 12; count of bases not matched to a gene: 11. The CDR3 covers 15 residues. As DNA, the CDR3 is TGTGCCAGCAGCTCCGGGACTAGCGGATCTTCTGGGCAGTTCTTC. Translating gives CASSSGTSGSSGQFF.